The text below deals with one T cell receptor (beta chain). Its antigen is currently unknown. The table came from immunoSEQ multiplex PCR; TCRdb's copy has only in-frame clones and leaves some out. The repertoire holds 170 or so clones, with about 80% as singletons. Germline CDR1 SGHRS, CDR2 YFSETQ. V was trimmed by 4 bases and J by 2 bases, leaving 18 bases between them. The CDR3 is 16 amino acids. This sample is drawn from a study of primary melanoma T cells and metastatic recurrence. Overall study findings and caveats: A T-cell-mediated antitumor response in primary melanoma was only suggested. Tumor T-cell fraction reportedly predicted progression-free survival independently. A tumor T-cell fraction above 20% appeared protective.

The patients had surgically resected primary melanoma at risk of metastatic recurrence. The sample was melanoma tumor tissue. The sequence came from a human donor with melanoma. This chain uses TRBV5-1 with TRBJ2-5; D possibly uses TRBD1 or TRBD2 (5 bases each). CDR3 coding DNA: TGCGCCAGCAGCCAAGGGACCCGACCGAAACAAGAGACCCAGTACTTC. Encoded protein: CASSQGTRPKQETQYF.